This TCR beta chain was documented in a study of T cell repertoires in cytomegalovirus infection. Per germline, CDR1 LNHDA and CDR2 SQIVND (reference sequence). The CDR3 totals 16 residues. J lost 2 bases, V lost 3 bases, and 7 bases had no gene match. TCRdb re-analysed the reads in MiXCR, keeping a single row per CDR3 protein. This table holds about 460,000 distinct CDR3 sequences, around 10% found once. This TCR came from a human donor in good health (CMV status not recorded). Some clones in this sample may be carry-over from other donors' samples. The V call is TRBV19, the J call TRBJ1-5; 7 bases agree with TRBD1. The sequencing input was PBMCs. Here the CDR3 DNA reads TGTGCCAGTAGTATCGCGGGACAGCGCCGCAATCAGCCCCAGCATTTT. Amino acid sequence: CASSIAGQRRNQPQHF. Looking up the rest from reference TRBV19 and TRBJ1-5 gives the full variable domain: DGGITQSPKYLFRKEGQNVTLSCEQNLNHDAMYWYRQDPGQGLRLIYYSQIVNDFQKGDIAEGYSVSREKKESFPLTVTSAQKNPTAFYLCASSIAGQRRNQPQHFGDGTRLSIL.